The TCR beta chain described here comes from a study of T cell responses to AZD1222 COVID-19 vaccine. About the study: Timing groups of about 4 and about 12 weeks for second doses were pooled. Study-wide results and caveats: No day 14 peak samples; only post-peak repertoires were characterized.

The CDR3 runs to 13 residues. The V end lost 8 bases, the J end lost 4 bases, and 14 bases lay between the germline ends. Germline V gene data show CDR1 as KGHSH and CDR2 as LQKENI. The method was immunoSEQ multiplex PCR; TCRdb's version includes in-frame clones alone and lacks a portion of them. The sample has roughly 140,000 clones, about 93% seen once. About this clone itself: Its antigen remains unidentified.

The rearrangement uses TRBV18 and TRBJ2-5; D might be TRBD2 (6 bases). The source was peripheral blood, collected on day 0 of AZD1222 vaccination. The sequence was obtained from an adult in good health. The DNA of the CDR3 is TGTGCCAGCAGTTACCTCGGGGGAGAGACCCAGTACTTC. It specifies CASSYLGGETQYF.